This TCR beta chain derives from a study of blood T cell repertoires in COVID-19. Study overall: Acute and convalescent COVID-19 specimens originated in the United States, Italy and Spain. Sample material is recorded as cDNA or gDNA derived from T cells, B-cell-depleted T cells, or PBMCs.

CDR3 length: 17 residues. Germline lookup yields CDR1 SGHNT and CDR2 YYREEE (reference sequence). The V and J ends lost 0 bases and 0 bases, in that order; junction bases with no gene match: 8. Authors' data handling: Amplification with reference gene primers provided the estimates of nucleated cell counts. Sequencing was performed with immunoSEQ multiplex PCR; in TCRdb, only in-frame clones are kept and a portion is missing. V, J and clone size are taken as reported in that table, and D and trimming were inferred from the DNA itself. The sample contains a few hundred thousand clones, around nine tenths of which appear only once.

Material: peripheral blood. This TCR derives from a woman aged 55-70 years with acute or convalescent COVID-19. J is TRBJ1-1 and V is TRBV5-4; 7 nucleotides align to TRBD1. The CDR3 region is CASSLGWRGPLNTEAFF. CDR3 DNA sequence: TGTGCCAGCAGCTTGGGATGGAGGGGGCCGCTGAACACTGAAGCTTTCTTT.